A single sample is the source of the 7 T cell receptor beta chains below, sequenced in a study of breast tumors, draining lymph nodes, adjacent tissues. One entry per CDR3 protein results from TCRdb running MiXCR on the multiplex PCR reads. The data contain fewer than 250,000 distinct CDR3 sequences, less than 40% of them singletons. Samples came from axillary lymph nodes draining the breast cancer. The sample comprised axillary lymph node tissue. The source of these receptors is a female donor with breast cancer. Some clones in this sample may be carry-over from other donors' samples.

This clonotype was seen ten or more times. The V and J genes are TRBV5-4 and TRBJ2-3; TRBD1 matches at 8 bases. This CDR3 is built from 14 residues. Trimming cost V 1 base and J 5 bases; bases outside gene matches: 3. In germline, CDR1 is SGHNT, CDR2 YYREEE (reference sequence). For the CDR3, the DNA is TGTGCCAGCAGCTTGCAGGGGGCGGAAGATACGCAGTATTTT. It yields the protein CASSLQGAEDTQYF.

This clonotype was recorded at least ten times. The chain has TRBV20-1 and TRBJ2-7; D is uncertain. The CDR3 totals 12 residues. V lost 0 bases and J 9 bases, leaving 12 bases between the germline ends. Looked up from germline, CDR1 is DFQATT and CDR2 is SNEGSKA (reference sequence). The CDR3 reads CSARDSRARQYF. Written as DNA, the CDR3 is TGCAGTGCTAGAGATAGCCGGGCGAGGCAGTACTTC.

This clonotype was seen ten or more times. This chain connects TRBV2 to TRBJ1-4; D gene uncertain. The germline CDR1 and CDR2 sequences are SNHLY and FYNNEI. This CDR3 is built from 16 residues. V lost 7 bases and J lost 8, with 23 bases in between. The CDR3 nucleotides read TGTGCCAGCAAGATAGGGCACGGCACTTGGAACGAAAAACTGTTTTTT. Amino acid sequence: CASKIGHGTWNEKLFF. Combining the CDR3 with reference TRBV2 and TRBJ1-4 gives the whole variable domain EPEVTQTPSHQVTQMGQEVILRCVPISNHLYFYWYRQILGQKVEFLVSFYNNEISEKSEIFDDQFSVERPDGSNFTLKIRSTKLEDSAMYFCASKIGHGTWNEKLFFGSGTQLSVL.

This clonotype was recorded at least ten times. V is TRBV12-3 or TRBV12-4 and J is TRBJ1-2; TRBD1 matches at 7 bases. The length of the CDR3 is 14 residues. V lost 5 bases to trimming and J lost 0 bases; unmatched junction nucleotides: 3. CDR3 residues: CASSGDSSNYGYTF. CDR3 nucleotides: TGTGCCAGCAGTGGGGACAGTTCTAACTATGGCTACACCTTC.

Details on this clonotype: This may come from a read error, since a much larger clone is one base off. The V call is TRBV3-1, the J call TRBJ2-7, with 7 nucleotides matching TRBD2. Germline V lookup: CDR1 LGHDT, CDR2 YNNKEL (reference sequence). The CDR3 totals 15 residues. Losses at the gene ends were 4 bases for V and 5 bases for J; bases not matched to a gene: 11. CDR3 coding DNA: TGTGCCAGCAGCCTCGGACTAGTGGGAGTCCACGAGCAGTACTTC. Amino acid sequence: CASSLGLVGVHEQYF.

CDR3 sequence reads: CASVMLATRSLSYEQYF. As DNA, the CDR3 is TGTGCCAGCGTGATGTTGGCAACGCGAAGTCTTTCCTACGAGCAGTACTTC. The rearrangement uses TRBV28 and TRBJ2-7, with D hard to call. The CDR3 runs 17 residues. The germline gives CDR1 MDHEN, CDR2 SYDVKM. The V end lost 8 bases, the J end lost 1 base, and 24 bases lay between the germline ends.

This clonotype has at least ten counts. This chain links TRBV11-2 with TRBJ1-2; D not resolved. V lost 1 base and J lost 3, with 6 bases in between. The CDR3 spans 13 residues. In germline, CDR1 is SGHAT, CDR2 FQNNGV. The CDR3 reads CASSLGADYGYTF. The CDR3 DNA reads TGTGCCAGCAGCTTAGGGGCAGACTATGGCTACACCTTC.